This T cell receptor beta chain stems from a study of T cell responses to AZD1222 COVID-19 vaccine. Generated by immunoSEQ multiplex PCR, the TCRdb table keeps only in-frame clones and is missing some. The profile shows around 170,000 clones, around 90% of them singletons. The germline V gene encodes CDR1 DFQATT and CDR2 SNEGSKA (reference sequence). The CDR3 has 15 residues. The V end lost 3 bases, the J end lost 2 bases, and 15 bases lay between the germline ends. With regard to this clone: Antigen: not known.

General observations from the study: Seropositive at baseline were only six AZD1222 recipients. Spike-specific TCR breadth and depth rose after two AZD1222 doses.

The clonotype was recovered from an adult in good health. V is TRBV20-1 and J is TRBJ2-3; weak D call: TRBD1 (6 bases). Sequencing was performed on peripheral blood, taken on day 0 of AZD1222 vaccination. DNA for the CDR3: TGCAGTGCTAGTGTTGCAGGGGCGGACACAGATACGCAGTATTTT. As protein: CSASVAGADTDTQYF.